The rows below give T cell receptor beta chains drawn from one sample of a study of Tregs in tolerant kidney transplant recipients. Profiling relied on immunoSEQ multiplex PCR, and the TCRdb table lists in-frame clones only, not all of them. This table holds about 240,000 clones, around 81% found once. The sample taken for sequencing was CD4+ T cells from blood. These receptors all stem from a human donor in good health. Both conserved end residues are trimmed from each CDR3.

v_call: TRBV18
j_call: TRBJ2-2
cdr3_aa: ASSPDGLIGELF

v_call: TRBV21-1
j_call: TRBJ1-2
cdr3_aa: ASSKGRNRRSYNYGYT

v_call: TRBV25-1
j_call: TRBJ2-5
cdr3_aa: ASSPNGAGNQETQY

v_call: TRBV5-1
j_call: TRBJ2-3
cdr3_aa: ASSLDATSTDTQY

v_call: TRBV10-3
j_call: TRBJ2-7
cdr3_aa: AISESQTDYEQY

v_call: TRBV6-5
j_call: TRBJ1-3
cdr3_aa: ASSKGRSGGNTIY

v_call: TRBV5-4
j_call: TRBJ2-5
cdr3_aa: ASSGTGLETQY

v_call: TRBV4-1
j_call: TRBJ1-2
cdr3_aa: ASSQESRRAGYT

v_call: TRBV11-2
j_call: TRBJ1-1
cdr3_aa: ASSERTGGNTEAF

v_call: TRBV18
j_call: TRBJ1-1
cdr3_aa: ASSPRQMNTEAF

v_call: TRBV5-1
j_call: TRBJ1-1
cdr3_aa: ASSSLGTEAF

v_call: TRBV7-8
j_call: NA
cdr3_aa: ASSDRGRYEQY

v_call: TRBV11-2
j_call: TRBJ1-2
cdr3_aa: ASSFRGPNYGYT

v_call: TRBV6-5
j_call: TRBJ2-7
cdr3_aa: ASSYSGAGGAYEQY

v_call: TRBV29-1
j_call: TRBJ2-5
cdr3_aa: SVARDDQETQY

v_call: TRBV7-3
j_call: TRBJ1-6
cdr3_aa: ASSLVGAGDSPLH

v_call: TRBV10-1
j_call: TRBJ2-1
cdr3_aa: ASSSLGRREGSDNEQF

v_call: TRBV4-2
j_call: TRBJ2-1
cdr3_aa: ASSQDARAESSYNEQF

v_call: TRBV5-1
j_call: TRBJ1-1
cdr3_aa: ASSFLGNDNTEAF

v_call: TRBV11-2
j_call: TRBJ2-1
cdr3_aa: ASSRGTSGTYNEQF

v_call: TRBV6-1
j_call: TRBJ2-2
cdr3_aa: ASSETSGGYGGELF

v_call: TRBV9
j_call: TRBJ1-2
cdr3_aa: ASSVAGGRGYT

v_call: TRBV2
j_call: NA
cdr3_aa: ASGTEGAYEQY

v_call: TRBV4-1
j_call: TRBJ1-5
cdr3_aa: ASSPHRDQPQH

v_call: TRBV7-9
j_call: TRBJ2-7
cdr3_aa: ASSLHSGQGANPYEQY

v_call: TRBV5-1
j_call: TRBJ2-5
cdr3_aa: ASSLDPAGVVTQY

v_call: TRBV5-4
j_call: TRBJ1-3
cdr3_aa: ASSLYSAGNTIY

v_call: TRBV7-3
j_call: TRBJ2-5
cdr3_aa: ASSSGTSLQETQY

v_call: TRBV5-4
j_call: TRBJ2-3
cdr3_aa: ASSGGGQDTQY

v_call: TRBV5-1
j_call: TRBJ2-7
cdr3_aa: ASSVLAGSRLAYEQY

v_call: TRBV12-5
j_call: TRBJ2-7
cdr3_aa: ASGWASGAGGLYEQY

v_call: TRBV5-1
j_call: TRBJ2-3
cdr3_aa: ASRDHGSTDTQY

v_call: TRBV6-1
j_call: TRBJ2-5
cdr3_aa: ASSPRDHWTQY

v_call: TRBV7-9
j_call: TRBJ2-7
cdr3_aa: ASSLGKGEQY

v_call: TRBV30
j_call: TRBJ2-3
cdr3_aa: AWNRISTDTQY

v_call: TRBV20-1
j_call: TRBJ1-2
cdr3_aa: SARGAYGYT

v_call: TRBV7-9
j_call: TRBJ2-7
cdr3_aa: ASREKPPAGDRYEQY

v_call: TRBV7-7
j_call: TRBJ1-1
cdr3_aa: ASSFGKNTEAF

v_call: TRBV7-9
j_call: TRBJ1-2
cdr3_aa: ASIGTYPLYGYT

v_call: TRBV11-1
j_call: TRBJ2-7
cdr3_aa: ASSFVAGHGPLEQY

v_call: TRBV6-5
j_call: TRBJ1-5
cdr3_aa: ASSSGDSRNQPQH

v_call: TRBV9
j_call: TRBJ2-3
cdr3_aa: ASSRTSGGTDTQY

v_call: TRBV4-2
j_call: TRBJ2-2
cdr3_aa: ASSQVGWGREATGELF

v_call: TRBV6-6
j_call: TRBJ1-2
cdr3_aa: ASSYSIYRSRGYT

v_call: TRBV5-1
j_call: TRBJ1-2
cdr3_aa: ASSSIGGLDDYGYT

v_call: TRBV7-9
j_call: TRBJ2-7
cdr3_aa: ASSFFVNMGSSYEQY

v_call: TRBV30
j_call: TRBJ1-3
cdr3_aa: AWRVGGAAGNTIY

v_call: TRBV27
j_call: TRBJ2-1
cdr3_aa: ASSRGLDIDEQF